Listed below are T cell receptor beta chains from one sample, sequenced in a study of long-term antiretroviral therapy in people with HIV. Profiling relied on immunoSEQ multiplex PCR, and the TCRdb table lists in-frame clones only, not all of them. The data show 28,000 or so clones, 80% to 85% seen once. Sequenced here: unsorted PBMCs, sampled 0.4 years after starting antiretroviral therapy. These receptors were taken from a man aged 18 to 29 with HIV. The CDR3 runs from the conserved cysteine through the conserved F or W. Fields, in order: J gene, V gene, clone size, D gene, CDR3 length, CDR3 DNA, CDR3 protein. D genes are given only for firm matches. Only part of the rows carry a size: once, few, many, or a class if the clone is expanded.

j_call: TRBJ2-7; v_call: TRBV6-1; clone_size: NA; d_call: NA; cdr3_length: 15; cdr3_nt: TGTGCCAGCAGTGAAGGTGGAAACAGGGACTACGAGCAGTACTTC; cdr3_aa: CASSEGGNRDYEQYF
j_call: TRBJ1-1; v_call: TRBV5-4; clone_size: NA; d_call: TRBD1; cdr3_length: 12; cdr3_nt: TGCTCAACCTACAGGGGGAACACTGAAGCTTTCTTT; cdr3_aa: CSTYRGNTEAFF
j_call: TRBJ2-2; v_call: TRBV7-6; clone_size: NA; d_call: NA; cdr3_length: 13; cdr3_nt: TGTGCCAGCAGCTTAGGCAGGACCGGGGAGCTGTTTTTT; cdr3_aa: CASSLGRTGELFF
j_call: TRBJ1-1; v_call: TRBV28; clone_size: NA; d_call: TRBD1; cdr3_length: 16; cdr3_nt: TGTGCCAGCAGTAAACCGGGACAGGGTAGGAACACTGAAGCTTTCTTT; cdr3_aa: CASSKPGQGRNTEAFF
j_call: TRBJ2-1; v_call: TRBV7-8; clone_size: NA; d_call: NA; cdr3_length: 13; cdr3_nt: TGTGCCAGCAGCTTGGGTCCTGGCAATGAGCAGTTCTTC; cdr3_aa: CASSLGPGNEQFF
j_call: TRBJ2-7; v_call: TRBV7-9; clone_size: NA; d_call: TRBD1; cdr3_length: 13; cdr3_nt: TGTGCCAGCAGCTGGGACAGGGTCCACGAGCAGTACTTC; cdr3_aa: CASSWDRVHEQYF
j_call: TRBJ2-7; v_call: TRBV4-1; clone_size: NA; d_call: NA; cdr3_length: 12; cdr3_nt: TGCGCCAGCAGCGGGACCTCCTACGAGCAGTACTTC; cdr3_aa: CASSGTSYEQYF
j_call: TRBJ1-1; v_call: TRBV7-9; clone_size: NA; d_call: NA; cdr3_length: 12; cdr3_nt: TGTGCCAGCAGCTGGGGGGCGACTGAAGCTTTCTTT; cdr3_aa: CASSWGATEAFF
j_call: TRBJ1-2; v_call: TRBV7-9; clone_size: NA; d_call: NA; cdr3_length: 15; cdr3_nt: TGTGCCAGCAGCTTAGAGGCGGGGGCGAACTATGGCTACACCTTC; cdr3_aa: CASSLEAGANYGYTF
j_call: TRBJ1-2; v_call: TRBV5-6; clone_size: few; d_call: NA; cdr3_length: 15; cdr3_nt: TGTGCCAGCAGCCCCAGCATATGGGATCTGGATGGCTACACCTTC; cdr3_aa: CASSPSIWDLDGYTF
j_call: TRBJ2-3; v_call: TRBV6-4; clone_size: few; d_call: TRBD2; cdr3_length: 16; cdr3_nt: TGTGCCAGCAGTAAATATAGCGGGAGAAGCACAGATACGCAGTATTTT; cdr3_aa: CASSKYSGRSTDTQYF
j_call: TRBJ2-3; v_call: TRBV4-3; clone_size: once; d_call: TRBD2; cdr3_length: 16; cdr3_nt: TGCGCCAGCAGCCAAGCGCAAGCGGGAGTGACAGATACGCAGTATTTT; cdr3_aa: CASSQAQAGVTDTQYF
j_call: TRBJ2-1; v_call: TRBV10-3; clone_size: NA; d_call: TRBD1; cdr3_length: 17; cdr3_nt: TGTGCCATCAGTGAGTCCCACCCCGACAGGGGAGGCGGTGAGCAGTTCTTC; cdr3_aa: CAISESHPDRGGGEQFF
j_call: TRBJ2-5; v_call: TRBV29-1; clone_size: NA; d_call: TRBD1; cdr3_length: 15; cdr3_nt: TGCAGCGCAGAGACAGGGTCTGGGATTGAAGAGACCCAGTACTTC; cdr3_aa: CSAETGSGIEETQYF
j_call: TRBJ1-2; v_call: TRBV27; clone_size: NA; d_call: TRBD1; cdr3_length: 14; cdr3_nt: TGTGCCAGCAGTCCGACAGGGTTTCGGTATGGCTACACCTTC; cdr3_aa: CASSPTGFRYGYTF
j_call: TRBJ2-7; v_call: TRBV19; clone_size: NA; d_call: TRBD1; cdr3_length: 18; cdr3_nt: TGTGCCAGTAGTATAACTTGGGAAAGGGGACAGGTCTTCTACGAGCAGTACTTC; cdr3_aa: CASSITWERGQVFYEQYF
j_call: TRBJ1-1; v_call: TRBV27; clone_size: few; d_call: NA; cdr3_length: 14; cdr3_nt: TGTGCCAGCAGTTTTAGGTGGATGAACACTGAAGCTTTCTTT; cdr3_aa: CASSFRWMNTEAFF
j_call: TRBJ2-7; v_call: TRBV9; clone_size: NA; d_call: NA; cdr3_length: 14; cdr3_nt: TGTGCCAGCAGCTCAGGGGGAGGGACCTACGAGCAGTACTTC; cdr3_aa: CASSSGGGTYEQYF
j_call: TRBJ2-4; v_call: TRBV27; clone_size: NA; d_call: TRBD1; cdr3_length: 13; cdr3_nt: TGTGCCACCTCGCGGGACAGGGGAAACATTCAGTACTTC; cdr3_aa: CATSRDRGNIQYF
j_call: TRBJ1-1; v_call: TRBV6-1; clone_size: NA; d_call: NA; cdr3_length: 12; cdr3_nt: TGTGCCAGCAGGGATGGGTGGACTGAAGCTTTCTTT; cdr3_aa: CASRDGWTEAFF
j_call: TRBJ1-4; v_call: TRBV27; clone_size: once; d_call: NA; cdr3_length: 15; cdr3_nt: TGTGCCAGCAGTTTTTTCCCGGGAAGTTATGAAAAACTGTTTTTT; cdr3_aa: CASSFFPGSYEKLFF
j_call: TRBJ1-5; v_call: TRBV21-1; clone_size: NA; d_call: NA; cdr3_length: 16; cdr3_nt: TGTGCCAGCAGCAATCTACCCACGGCCCTTGATCAGCCCCAGCATTTT; cdr3_aa: CASSNLPTALDQPQHF